This TCR beta chain was retrieved from a study of OX40 agonist ivuxolimab in advanced cancers. About the study: Prior anti-PD-1, anti-PD-L1 or anti-CTLA-4 therapy was allowed; approximately 41% had some. Findings and caveats of the study: Nonresponders, in some cases, also had low normalized T-cell clonal expansion. The work left the antigen specificity of expanded peripheral T cells undetermined. Partly responding patients at 0.1-3.0 mg/kg showed some of the smallest clonal expansion.

The germline V gene encodes CDR1 SQVTM and CDR2 ANQGSEA. Trimming cost V 2 bases and J 4 bases, with 14 bases left between them. The CDR3 consists of 14 residues. The table came from immunoSEQ multiplex PCR; TCRdb's copy has only in-frame clones and leaves some out. This sample has over 30,000 clones, with under 85% found just once. For this clone: Its specificity is unknown.

The V call is TRBV29-1, the J call TRBJ2-5; D may correspond to TRBD1 or TRBD2 (5 bases each). This specimen consisted of CD4+ or CD8+ T cells sorted from blood, obtained in a trial of the OX40 agonist ivuxolimab. This TCR derives from an adult with an advanced solid tumor such as melanoma, head and neck, liver or kidney cancer. The CDR3 sequence is CSVEPPTGGETQYF. CDR3 DNA sequence: TGCAGCGTTGAACCCCCAACTGGGGGAGAGACCCAGTACTTC.